This TCR beta chain was retrieved from a study of T cell responses to AZD1222 COVID-19 vaccine. Points from the study as a whole: Among AZD1222 vaccinees, only six or seven were seropositive at baseline. Variant regions that are unmutated are reportedly the target of nearly half of spike-specific TCRs.

Points on this clone: No antigen is known for it.

The V and J ends lost 7 bases and 7 bases respectively, with 14 bases between them. The CDR3 contains 13 residues. Germline lookup yields CDR1 MNHEY and CDR2 SVGEGT. Method: immunoSEQ multiplex PCR; TCRdb's copy keeps in-frame clones and lacks some. The sample consists of under 300,000 clones, approximately 93% of them appearing once. The rearrangement uses TRBV6-2 or TRBV6-3 and TRBJ1-5; TRBD1 is a possible D gene (5 bases). The source of this sequence is an adult in good health. Material: peripheral blood, obtained on day 0 of AZD1222 vaccination. CDR3 bases: TGTGCCAGCACCCCAGGGTCGGGACAGCCCCAGCATTTT. This encodes CASTPGSGQPQHF.